The 28 T cell receptor beta chains below come from one sample, sequenced in a study of T-cell reconstitution after alpha-beta-depleted transplantation in children. Unique molecular identifiers were incorporated during preparation of the TCRbeta library. TCRdb reanalysed the PCR reads using MiXCR and keeps one entry per CDR3 protein. The table lists about 830,000 distinct CDR3 sequences, roughly 15% of them singletons, with about 4.6% in the top ten. Sequencing used PBMCs, mostly from graft donor cells, obtained 360 days after TCRalphabeta/CD19-depleted stem cell transplant. All receptors come from a male patient younger than 18 who had a stem cell transplant for acute lymphoblastic leukemia, so the T cells may come from the graft donor.

The J gene is TRBJ2-3, the V gene TRBV13; TRBD2 is a possible D gene (5 bases). Germline V lookup: CDR1 PRHDT, CDR2 FYEKMQ (reference sequence). The germline V and J ends were trimmed by 6 bases and 2 bases, with 18 bases remaining between them. The CDR3 spans 16 residues. The CDR3 bases are TGTGCCAGCAGTCCATGGGGTCGTCGGGACACAGATACGCAGTATTTT. Its translation is CASSPWGRRDTDTQYF.

The V gene is TRBV11-2, the J gene TRBJ2-7; 9 bases line up with TRBD1. Germline lookup yields CDR1 SGHAT and CDR2 FQNNGV. The CDR3 runs 18 residues. The V segment lost 5 bases and the J segment 0 bases; nucleotides outside the gene matches: 14. The CDR3 loop reads CASSRDRARERFSYEQYF. CDR3 nucleotide sequence: TGTGCCAGCAGCCGGGACAGGGCGAGGGAGCGTTTCTCCTACGAGCAGTACTTC.

The chain is built from TRBV6-5 and TRBJ2-1, with a tentative D call TRBD1 (5 bases). CDR3 length: 17 residues. Trimming pared 0 bases from V and 1 base from J, leaving 13 bases between. Germline V gene data show CDR1 as MNHEY and CDR2 as SVGAGI. This CDR3 is CASSYSNRRQSYNEQFF. The CDR3 nucleotides read TGTGCCAGCAGTTACTCGAACAGGCGTCAGTCCTACAATGAGCAGTTCTTC.

This clonotype was detected only once. The chain couples TRBV3-1 to TRBJ2-7, with a tentative D call TRBD2 (5 bases). CDR3 size: 12 residues. V gave up 3 bases and J gave up 5 bases, with 8 bases separating them. Germline CDR1 LGHDT, CDR2 YNNKEL (reference sequence). The CDR3 spells CASSQRADEQYF. The CDR3 DNA reads TGTGCCAGCAGCCAGAGGGCCGACGAGCAGTACTTC.

Ten or more counts support this clonotype. The V call is TRBV28, the J call TRBJ2-7; possibly TRBD2 for D (6 bases). This CDR3 is built from 12 residues. The V gene lost 5 bases and the J gene lost 12 bases, with 17 bases spanning the gap. Per the germline V gene, CDR1 is MDHEN and CDR2 is SYDVKM. The DNA for the CDR3 is TGTGCCAGCAGTGCGGCAGGGAGGCTGCGGTACTTC. This codes for CASSAAGRLRYF.

The V call is TRBV2, the J call TRBJ2-1, with D hard to call. Germline V lookup: CDR1 SNHLY, CDR2 FYNNEI. Between the trimmed V and J ends, which lost 10 bases and 3 bases, there was a span of 16 bases. CDR3 length equals 14 residues. CDR3 region: CATRALSGYNEQFF. For the CDR3, the DNA is TGTGCCACCCGGGCGCTATCGGGCTACAATGAGCAGTTCTTC.

The chain couples TRBV7-7 to TRBJ2-5; D call uncertain. Germline V gene sequence: CDR1 SSHAT, CDR2 FNYEAQ (reference sequence). V lost 5 bases and J lost 2, with 12 bases in between. CDR3 length: 14 amino acids. CDR3 region: CASSLIASQETQYF. CDR3 DNA sequence: TGTGCCAGCAGCCTGATCGCATCACAAGAGACCCAGTACTTC.

The J gene is TRBJ2-7, the V gene TRBV6-2 or TRBV6-3; D is unresolved. Germline V gene lookup returns CDR1 MNHEY and CDR2 SVGEGT. This CDR3 has 16 residues. Trimming took off 2 bases at V and 3 bases at J, with 17 bases between the two ends. The CDR3 here is CASSYVTLGWSYEQYF. The DNA of the CDR3 is TGTGCCAGCAGTTACGTAACTTTGGGCTGGAGCTACGAGCAGTACTTC.

The rearrangement joins TRBV4-1 to TRBJ2-3; 10 bases agree with TRBD2. With V trimmed by 2 bases and J by 4 bases, 9 bases remained unmatched. Germline CDR1 MGHRA, CDR2 YSYEKL. There are 17 residues in the CDR3. The CDR3 here is CASSQSRASGSSDTQYF. Here the CDR3 DNA reads TGCGCCAGCAGCCAATCGAGGGCTAGCGGGAGTTCAGATACGCAGTATTTT.

This clonotype showed up just a few times. This chain links TRBV5-1 with TRBJ2-2; D might be TRBD1 (5 bases). The germline V gene has CDR1 SGHRS and CDR2 YFSETQ. This CDR3 has 15 residues. V was cut by 2 bases and J by 5 bases, with 13 bases left in between. CDR3 protein: CASSFWGPHTGELFF. CDR3 DNA: TGCGCCAGCAGCTTCTGGGGCCCCCATACCGGGGAGCTGTTTTTT. The full variable domain, rest sourced from reference TRBV5-1 and TRBJ2-2, is KAGVTQTPRYLIKTRGQQVTLSCSPISGHRSVSWYQQTPGQGLQFLFEYFSETQRNKGNFPGRFSGRQFSNSRSEMNVSTLELGDSALYLCASSFWGPHTGELFFGEGSRLTVL.

This clonotype turned up a few times. The chain combines TRBV18 with TRBJ2-5; the D gene is possibly TRBD2 (6 bases). Trimming removed 2 bases at V and 6 bases at J, with 10 bases between. The CDR3 loop spans 13 amino acids. The germline V gene has CDR1 KGHSH and CDR2 LQKENI. In DNA, the CDR3 is TGTGCCAGCTCACCAGGGACTCACCAGACCCAGTACTTC. It yields the protein CASSPGTHQTQYF. Supplemented by reference TRBV18 and TRBJ2-5, the full variable domain reads NAGVMQNPRHLVRRRGQEARLRCSPMKGHSHVYWYRQLPEEGLKFMVYLQKENIIDESGMPKERFSAEFPKEGPSILRIQQVVRGDSAAYFCASSPGTHQTQYFGPGTRLLVL.

The chain employs TRBV20-1 and TRBJ2-3, with 9 bases identical to TRBD2. The CDR3 sequence is 16 residues long. Trimming removed 0 bases from V and 2 bases from J; junction bases left unmatched: 6. The V gene's germline CDR1 is DFQATT and CDR2 SNEGSKA (reference sequence). CDR3 sequence reads: CSARDRPSGVTDTQYF. The CDR3 nucleotides read TGCAGTGCTAGAGATCGCCCTAGCGGGGTCACAGATACGCAGTATTTT.

V usage is TRBV12-3 or TRBV12-4 and J usage is TRBJ2-5, with D possibly being TRBD2 (6 bases). The CDR3 is made up of 16 amino acids. Between the trimmed V and J ends, which lost 3 bases and 5 bases, there was a span of 19 bases. In DNA form, the CDR3 reads TGTGCCAGCAGTTTCACCGGAGGGCCTGATTCTGAGACCCAGTACTTC. Amino acid sequence: CASSFTGGPDSETQYF.

The CDR3 here is CASSLPGAIWGSVPSKITDTQYF. CDR3 sequence (DNA): TGTGCCAGCAGCTTGCCGGGGGCTATTTGGGGCTCTGTCCCCTCGAAGATTACAGATACGCAGTATTTT. This chain links TRBV5-4 with TRBJ2-3, with D perhaps matching TRBD1 or TRBD2 (6 bases each). The CDR3 is 23 amino acids. Germline V gives CDR1 SGHNT, CDR2 YYREEE (reference sequence). Trimming stripped 1 base from V and 3 bases from J, with 36 bases between.

This clonotype showed up just a few times. This chain links TRBV5-1 with TRBJ1-3, with unresolved D. Germline V gene lookup returns CDR1 SGHRS and CDR2 YFSETQ. The CDR3 runs to 15 residues. With 3 bases removed from V and 2 bases from J, the gap between germline ends came to 12 bases. CDR3 amino acids: CASSWTAVAGNTIYF. The CDR3, as DNA: TGCGCCAGCAGCTGGACCGCTGTAGCTGGAAACACCATATATTTT. The whole variable domain, filled in from reference TRBV5-1 and TRBJ1-3, reads KAGVTQTPRYLIKTRGQQVTLSCSPISGHRSVSWYQQTPGQGLQFLFEYFSETQRNKGNFPGRFSGRQFSNSRSEMNVSTLELGDSALYLCASSWTAVAGNTIYFGEGSWLTVV.

This clonotype appeared a few times. The chain carries TRBV24-1 and TRBJ2-1; 10 positions match TRBD2. Trimming cost V 1 base and J 7 bases; bases outside gene matches: 12. Germline CDR1 reads KGHDR; CDR2 reads SFDVKD. This CDR3 contains 18 residues. CDR3 in amino acids: CATSDLPYLAGDENEQFF. CDR3 sequence (DNA): TGTGCCACCAGTGATTTACCTTACCTAGCGGGAGATGAGAATGAGCAGTTCTTC.

To note about this clonotype: Just one base apart from a much larger clone, this may be a read error. The rearrangement joins TRBV9 to TRBJ2-7, with D possibly being TRBD1 (6 bases). CDR3 size: 13 residues. Trimming removed 4 bases from V and 2 bases from J, with 10 bases in between. The germline V gene has CDR1 SGDLS and CDR2 YYNGEE. The CDR3 DNA sequence: TGTGCCAGCAGCCCGGACAGCCCCTACGAGCAGTACTTC. Residues: CASSPDSPYEQYF.

The genes are TRBV5-1 and TRBJ2-2; tentative D call: TRBD1 (6 bases). Deletions cut 7 bases from V and 3 bases from J, with 22 bases between. The CDR3 is made up of 17 amino acids. Per the germline V gene, CDR1 is SGHRS and CDR2 is YFSETQ. The CDR3, as DNA: TGCGCCAGCCACCGGCCAGCCTTACAGGGTGACACCGGGGAGCTGTTTTTT. It translates to CASHRPALQGDTGELFF.

The chain joins TRBV6-2 or TRBV6-3 to TRBJ2-7; D unresolved. The CDR3 is made up of 11 amino acids. Germline V gives CDR1 MNHEY, CDR2 SVGEGT. Deletions cut 8 bases from V and 4 bases from J, with 9 bases between. CDR3 residues: CASRLFYEQYF. Written as DNA, the CDR3 is TGTGCCAGCCGATTATTTTACGAGCAGTACTTC.

This clonotype was seen more than once but under ten times. The chain couples TRBV7-6 to TRBJ2-3; 7 bases agree with TRBD1. CDR3 size: 12 residues. The germline V gene has CDR1 SGHVS and CDR2 FNYEAQ. J gave up 9 bases and V 5 bases, and 5 bases lay outside the gene matches. The CDR3 DNA follows: TGTGCCAGCAGCCCCATCAGGGGGACGCAGTATTTT. This codes for CASSPIRGTQYF.

This clonotype showed up just a few times. This rearrangement joins TRBV29-1 to TRBJ2-3; D might be TRBD1 (6 bases). V was pared by 5 bases and J by 4 bases, with 13 bases between. Germline lookup yields CDR1 SQVTM and CDR2 ANQGSEA. The CDR3 sequence is 13 residues long. CDR3 in amino acids: CSVLGTGSDTQYF. The CDR3 nucleotides read TGCAGCGTTTTGGGAACAGGGTCAGATACGCAGTATTTT.

This clonotype was seen only a few times. The V and J genes are TRBV4-1 and TRBJ2-6; D gene ambiguous. Germline V gives CDR1 MGHRA, CDR2 YSYEKL. This CDR3 is 16 amino acids long. Trimming stripped 1 base from V and 2 bases from J, with 9 bases between. Here the CDR3 DNA reads TGCGCCAGCAGCCAAGGTCTTGGGACTGGGGCCAACGTCCTGACTTTC. Amino acid sequence: CASSQGLGTGANVLTF.

The V and J genes are TRBV3-1 and TRBJ2-1; 11 bases align to TRBD2. V trimming: 3 bases; J trimming: 3 bases; junction bases outside the gene matches: 4. Germline V CDR1 and CDR2: LGHDT, YNNKEL (reference sequence). The CDR3 spans 16 residues. For the CDR3, the DNA is TGTGCCAGCAGCCACTTAGCGGGAGGGGTCTACAATGAGCAGTTCTTC. Its protein is CASSHLAGGVYNEQFF.

The chain uses TRBV27 and TRBJ2-1; TRBD2 is a possible D gene (6 bases). V lost 5 bases and J 7 bases, leaving 18 bases between the germline ends. The CDR3 totals 15 residues. Germline V lookup: CDR1 MNHEY, CDR2 SMNVEV (reference sequence). CDR3 sequence: CASSTHRLVRNEQFF. The CDR3 bases are TGTGCCAGCAGTACCCACCGACTAGTTAGGAATGAGCAGTTCTTC.

The chain recombines TRBV12-3 or TRBV12-4 with TRBJ2-6; D unclear. Deletions cut 5 bases from V and 2 bases from J, with 10 bases between. CDR3 length: 15 residues. As DNA, the CDR3 is TGTGCCAGCAGTCCCACAATCCCTGGGGCCAACGTCCTGACTTTC. It specifies CASSPTIPGANVLTF.

This clonotype appeared a few times. Its ends do not fully match the called genes, so a read error is possible. The chain employs TRBV27 and TRBJ2-1, with D perhaps assigned TRBD1 or TRBD2 (8 bases each). The length of the CDR3 is 14 residues. Germline loops: CDR1 MNHEY, CDR2 SMNVEV (reference sequence). The CDR3 here is CASSLHRDRTSKLF. The DNA for the CDR3 is TGTGCCAGCAGTTTACACAGGGACAGGACTAGCAAACTCTTC.

V usage is TRBV11-1 and J usage is TRBJ2-1; 14 positions match TRBD2. V trimming: 2 bases; J trimming: 2 bases; junction bases outside the gene matches: 8. Germline-derived CDR1 and CDR2 are SGHAT and FQDESV (reference sequence). The CDR3 loop spans 19 amino acids. The CDR3: CASSLTGTSGRRAYNEQFF. The CDR3 DNA sequence: TGTGCCAGCAGCTTAACCGGGACTAGCGGGAGAAGGGCCTACAATGAGCAGTTCTTC.

The rearrangement joins TRBV7-3 to TRBJ2-1, with 9 nucleotides matching TRBD1. CDR1 SGHTA and CDR2 FQGTGA come from the germline V gene. The V segment lost 5 bases and the J segment 8 bases; nucleotides outside the gene matches: 13. This CDR3 spans 16 amino acids. CDR3 sequence reads: CASSGEGTGFSHEQFF. The CDR3 DNA reads as TGTGCCAGCAGCGGGGAGGGGACAGGGTTCAGCCATGAGCAGTTCTTC.